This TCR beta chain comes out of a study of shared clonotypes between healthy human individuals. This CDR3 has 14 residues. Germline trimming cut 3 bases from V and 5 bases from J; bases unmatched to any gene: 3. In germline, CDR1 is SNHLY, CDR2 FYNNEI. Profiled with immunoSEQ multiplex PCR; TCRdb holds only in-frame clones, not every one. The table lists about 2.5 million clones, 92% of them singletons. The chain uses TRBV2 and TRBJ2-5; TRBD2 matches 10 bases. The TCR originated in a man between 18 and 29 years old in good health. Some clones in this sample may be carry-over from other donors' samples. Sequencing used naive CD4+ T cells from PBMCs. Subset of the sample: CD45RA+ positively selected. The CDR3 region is CASSDRAGGETQYF. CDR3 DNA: TGTGCCAGCAGTGACCGAGCGGGAGGGGAGACCCAGTACTTC.